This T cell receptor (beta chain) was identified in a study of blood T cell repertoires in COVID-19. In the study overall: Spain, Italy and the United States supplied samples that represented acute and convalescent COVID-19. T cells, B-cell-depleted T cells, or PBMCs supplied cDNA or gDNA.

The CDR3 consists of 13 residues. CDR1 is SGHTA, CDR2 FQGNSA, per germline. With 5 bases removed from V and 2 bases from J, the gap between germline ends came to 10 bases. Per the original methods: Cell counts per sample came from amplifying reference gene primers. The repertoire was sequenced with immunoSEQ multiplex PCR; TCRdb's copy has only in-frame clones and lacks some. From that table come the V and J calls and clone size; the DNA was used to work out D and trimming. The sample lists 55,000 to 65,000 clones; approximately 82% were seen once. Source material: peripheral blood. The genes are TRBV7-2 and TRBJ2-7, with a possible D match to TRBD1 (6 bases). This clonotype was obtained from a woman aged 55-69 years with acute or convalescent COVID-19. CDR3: CASSVTGPYEQYF. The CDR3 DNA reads TGTGCCAGCAGCGTAACAGGGCCCTACGAGCAGTACTTC.